This TCR beta chain was recorded in a study of beta chain features in type 1 diabetes. Comments on this clone: Its antigen remains unknown.

Approximately 110 mL of blood, on average, came from one heparinised draw per donor. Points from the study as a whole: A potential influence of HLA type upon TCRB rearrangement remained unresolved herein. The study found fewer insertions and more deletions at VDJ junctions in type 1 diabetes patients. Shortening that was moderate but significant affected the TCRB CDR3s of Type 1 diabetes patients in all four CD4+ subsets.

Expressed TCRB transcripts got sequenced, as all isolated RNA was reverse transcribed. Each sample of naive, central memory or regulatory T cells had, on average, approximately 3.5 million reads. Generated by immunoSEQ multiplex PCR, the TCRdb table keeps only in-frame clones and is missing some. The data show about 400,000 clones, roughly 12% seen once. Sequenced material: naive CD4+ T cells from blood. The origin of this receptor is a young woman with type 1 diabetes.

DNA for the CDR3: TGCGCCAGCAGCCCGGAGGCTAGAAGGGGGGAGACCCAGTACTTC. This encodes CASSPEARRGETQYF. The rearrangement joins TRBV5-1 to TRBJ2-5, with TRBD1 as a possible D gene (6 bases). CDR1 SGHRS and CDR2 YFSETQ come from the germline V gene. The CDR3 totals 15 residues. V was shortened by 4 bases and J by 5 bases, with 18 bases between the two germline ends.